A selection of T cell receptor beta chains follows, all from one sample in a study of T cell repertoires in cytomegalovirus infection. Each CDR3 protein is one row after TCRdb ran MiXCR on the reads. The table has 640,000 or so distinct CDR3 sequences, around 32% seen once. Antigen specificity for these receptors is unknown. Sequencing was performed on cultured PBMCs, taken from culture after CMV antigen stimulation. The origin of the receptors is a human donor in good health (CMV status not recorded). Some clones in this sample may be carry-over from other donors' samples. CDR3s include the opening cysteine and the closing phenylalanine or tryptophan. Each record gives: V gene, J gene, CDR3 protein.

>TRBV6-6|TRBJ2-1
CASSPVALSYNEQFF
>TRBV20-1|TRBJ2-2
CSAQQGIRHGELFF
>TRBV5-6|TRBJ1-4
CASSALLGANEKLFF
>TRBV12-3/TRBV12-4|TRBJ1-1
CASKAGPNTEAFF
>TRBV2|TRBJ2-1
CASSVSSGAFNEQFF
>TRBV20-1|TRBJ2-1
CSARGGTSLNNEQFF
>TRBV20-1|TRBJ2-1
CSARDPRSSYNEQFF
>TRBV19|TRBJ2-7
CASSTRTSGAPYEQYF
>TRBV4-1|TRBJ2-7
CASSQSRAGEQYF
>TRBV20-1|TRBJ2-2
CSARDPAGELFF
>TRBV4-1|TRBJ2-1
CASSQESGRTYNEQFF
>TRBV18|TRBJ2-7
CASSPSDRPYEQYF
>TRBV14|TRBJ2-1
CASSRQLGYDEQFF
>TRBV2|TRBJ2-7
CASSYDGRRAFHEQYF
>TRBV6-2/TRBV6-3|TRBJ2-7
CASSYASDTIPVYEQYF
>TRBV4-1|TRBJ2-3
CASSRNHADTQYF
>TRBV4-1|TRBJ2-1
CASSQDIMDASSYNEQFF
>TRBV5-4|TRBJ2-1
CASSTGQFGTQFF
>TRBV5-1|TRBJ2-2
CASSVGLASGELFF
>TRBV2|TRBJ2-3
CASGGGTSTDTQYF
>TRBV3-1|TRBJ2-7
CASSHAKYEQYF
>TRBV7-2|TRBJ1-6
CASSLGQAPLHF
>TRBV7-2|TRBJ1-6
CASSPNRFSGAPLHF
>TRBV7-8|TRBJ2-3
CASSPNLDTQYF
>TRBV12-3/TRBV12-4|TRBJ2-1
CASSSQGFSYNEQFF
>TRBV12-3/TRBV12-4|TRBJ2-1
CASSTRDRASDEQFF
>TRBV10-2|TRBJ2-1
CASFRTSYNEQFF
>TRBV6-2/TRBV6-3|TRBJ1-5
CASRSNQPQHF
>TRBV28|TRBJ1-3
CASSITGTRHTIYF
>TRBV4-1|TRBJ1-4
CASSQTDRTGANEKLFF
>TRBV10-3|TRBJ2-2
CAISGLGPVSTGELFF
>TRBV20-1|TRBJ2-1
CSASGASSYNEQFF
>TRBV7-9|TRBJ1-2
CASSFRDGLNYGYTF